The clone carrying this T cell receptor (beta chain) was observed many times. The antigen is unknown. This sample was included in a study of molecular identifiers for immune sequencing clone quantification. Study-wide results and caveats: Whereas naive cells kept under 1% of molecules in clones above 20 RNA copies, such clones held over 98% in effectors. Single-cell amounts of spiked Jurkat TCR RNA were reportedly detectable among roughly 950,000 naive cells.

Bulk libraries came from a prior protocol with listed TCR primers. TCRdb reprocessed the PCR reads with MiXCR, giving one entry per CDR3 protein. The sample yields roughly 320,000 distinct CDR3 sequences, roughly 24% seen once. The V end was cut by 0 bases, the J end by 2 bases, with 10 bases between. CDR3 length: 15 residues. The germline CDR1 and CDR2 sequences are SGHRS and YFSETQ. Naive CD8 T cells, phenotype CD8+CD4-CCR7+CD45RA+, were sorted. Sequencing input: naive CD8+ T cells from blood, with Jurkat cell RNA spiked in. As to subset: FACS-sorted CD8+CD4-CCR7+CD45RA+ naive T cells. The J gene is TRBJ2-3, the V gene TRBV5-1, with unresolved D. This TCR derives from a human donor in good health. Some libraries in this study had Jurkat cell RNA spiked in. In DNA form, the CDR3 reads TGCGCCAGCAGCTTGGAAGATGGGTACACAGATACGCAGTATTTT. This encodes CASSLEDGYTDTQYF.